This is a list of T cell receptor beta chains from one sample in a study of blood T cell repertoires in COVID-19. TCRdb's copy holds only in-frame clones and misses some; the assay was immunoSEQ multiplex PCR. The profile shows just under 150,000 clones, 87% of them singletons. The sample taken for sequencing was peripheral blood. The receptors stem from a man between 45 and 60 years old who had recovered from COVID-19. The CDR3 runs from the conserved cysteine through the conserved F or W. The D gene is left open where the match is weak. Clone size is shown for a subset of rows, as once, few, many or a class of expanded clone.

clone_size	v_call	j_call	d_call	cdr3_nt	cdr3_aa
.	TRBV9	TRBJ2-7	.	TGTGCCAGCAGCGTGGGGGCCTTCTCCTACGAGCAGTACTTC	CASSVGAFSYEQYF
.	TRBV7-8	TRBJ2-2	TRBD2	TGTGCCAGCAGCTTGGGACTAGGTAGAAGCGCGAACACCGGGGAGCTGTTTTTT	CASSLGLGRSANTGELFF
.	TRBV5-1	TRBJ1-1	TRBD1	TGCGCCAGCAGCTTGCCCCCTCGACAGGGCATGAACACTGAAGCTTTCTTT	CASSLPPRQGMNTEAFF
.	TRBV3-1/TRBV3-2	TRBJ1-2	TRBD1	TGTGCCAGCAGCCCCCGAACGGGACAGACCCTTAACTATGGCTACACCTTC	CASSPRTGQTLNYGYTF
few	TRBV4-2	TRBJ2-1	.	TGTGCCAGCAGCCAAGCCGGGGGAAAATACAATGAGCAGTTCTTC	CASSQAGGKYNEQFF
.	TRBV18	TRBJ2-1	.	TGTGCCACGAGACAGGACAGCTCCTACAATGAGCAGTTCTTC	CATRQDSSYNEQFF
once	TRBV4-1	TRBJ1-2	.	TGCGCCAGCAGCCAAGATTCCCAGGCTGGCTACACCTTC	CASSQDSQAGYTF
once	TRBV11-2	TRBJ2-3	.	TGTGCCAGCAGCTTAGCGGGTGTTAGCACAGATACGCAGTATTTT	CASSLAGVSTDTQYF
.	TRBV19	TRBJ2-3	.	TGTGCCAGTCGAAGGGGGGGACCCGGGGGATCGCAGTATTTT	CASRRGGPGGSQYF
.	TRBV5-1	TRBJ2-3	TRBD2	TGCGCCAGCAGGCTCACTAGCGGTGCAGATACGCAGTATTTT	CASRLTSGADTQYF
.	TRBV10-3	TRBJ1-2	TRBD1	TGTGCCATCAGTGAGACCGGGACAGGGGGAAATGGCTACACCTTC	CAISETGTGGNGYTF
.	TRBV19	TRBJ2-3	TRBD2	TGTGCCAGTAGTGGGGGACTAGCGGGGGGTCACCCTAGCACAGATACGCAGTATTTT	CASSGGLAGGHPSTDTQYF
.	TRBV9	TRBJ2-2	TRBD1	TGTGCCAGCGACGGACAGGGGGCGGCCGGGGAGCTGTTTTTT	CASDGQGAAGELFF
.	TRBV9	TRBJ1-1	TRBD1	TGTGCCAGCAGCCGCGGGGACAGGATTATGAACACTGAAGCTTTCTTT	CASSRGDRIMNTEAFF
.	TRBV29-1	TRBJ1-1	.	TGCAGCGTTGGGAATCAGGGCGCAGCCACTGAAGCTTTCTTT	CSVGNQGAATEAFF
once	TRBV7-3	TRBJ2-7	.	TGTGCCAGCAGCGAACAGGGGGGGACCTACGAGCAGTACTTC	CASSEQGGTYEQYF
few	TRBV11-3	TRBJ2-5	TRBD2	TGTGCCAGCAGCGCCCGGACTAGCGGGGTGGAGACCCAGTACTTC	CASSARTSGVETQYF
.	TRBV2	TRBJ2-1	.	TGTGCCAGCAGTGTTCGGACTATCTACAATGAGCAGTTCTTC	CASSVRTIYNEQFF
.	TRBV19	TRBJ1-3	.	TGTGCCAGTATTTCGGGGTCGTCGGGAAACACCATATATTTT	CASISGSSGNTIYF
.	TRBV7-8	TRBJ2-5	.	TGTGCCAGCAGCTTAGTCACTGGGACCCAGTACTTC	CASSLVTGTQYF
.	TRBV5-8	TRBJ2-7	TRBD1	TGTGCCAGCAGCTTGGGACAGGGGGTTCGTTCGGACGAGCAGTACTTC	CASSLGQGVRSDEQYF
.	TRBV15	TRBJ2-7	.	TGTGCCACCAGCAGAGGAGTATCCTACGAGCAGTACTTC	CATSRGVSYEQYF
few	TRBV10-1	TRBJ2-1	TRBD2	TGCGCCAGCCGAGCGGGGGGCACAGCAACTGAGCAGTTCTTC	CASRAGGTATEQFF
.	TRBV5-5	TRBJ2-7	.	TGTGCCAGCAGCCCTACTACAGGGTTGGAGCGCGAGCAGTACTTC	CASSPTTGLEREQYF
.	TRBV7-9	TRBJ1-3	TRBD1	TGTGCCAGCAGCCTTACCCAGGGGGGAAACTCTGGAAACACCATATATTTT	CASSLTQGGNSGNTIYF
.	TRBV7-9	TRBJ1-1	TRBD1	TGTGCCAGCAGGGCCCGGGACAGCCGTTACACTGAAGCTTTCTTT	CASRARDSRYTEAFF
.	TRBV6-2/TRBV6-3	TRBJ2-7	.	TGTGCCAGCAGTGACGGACACTCCTACGAGCAGTACTTC	CASSDGHSYEQYF
.	TRBV10-3	TRBJ1-2	.	TGTGCCATCACCGGGGGGGGCTATGGCTACACCTTC	CAITGGGYGYTF
.	TRBV5-4	TRBJ1-4	TRBD1	TGTGCCAGCAGCACCGACAGGGATCAGGAAAAACTGTTTTTT	CASSTDRDQEKLFF
.	TRBV4-2	TRBJ2-3	TRBD2	TGTGCCAGCAGCCAAGAGTCGGCGGGGGGTACCACAGATACGCAGTATTTT	CASSQESAGGTTDTQYF
.	TRBV6-4	TRBJ1-2	.	TGTGCCAGCAGTGAAAGAGAGCGACCGAACTATGACTATGGCTACACCTTC	CASSERERPNYDYGYTF
.	TRBV15	TRBJ2-7	TRBD1	TGTGCCACCAGCAGAGAAACGGGACAGCACTACGAGCAGTACTTC	CATSRETGQHYEQYF
.	TRBV5-6	TRBJ1-1	TRBD1	TGTGCCAGCAGCTTTGGGACAGGGCCCAGCACTGAAGCTTTCTTT	CASSFGTGPSTEAFF